These 29 T cell receptor beta chains originate from one sample sequenced in a study of T cell repertoires in cytomegalovirus infection. TCRdb ran MiXCR on the reads and lists one entry per CDR3 protein. The sample contains about 180,000 distinct CDR3 sequences, roughly 14% of which appear only once. Sequenced input: PBMCs. These receptors originate from a human donor in good health (CMV status not recorded). Some clones in this sample may be carry-over from other donors' samples.

This clonotype showed up many times. This rearrangement joins TRBV7-8 to TRBJ2-7; D could derive from TRBD1 or TRBD2 (5 bases each). Per germline, CDR1 SGHVS and CDR2 FQNEAQ. The CDR3 sequence is 13 residues long. Trimming shortened V by 6 bases and J by 6 bases, and 15 bases separated the two germline ends. The CDR3 is CASRSFLGVEQYF. For the CDR3, the DNA is TGTGCCAGCAGATCTTTTTTGGGGGTCGAGCAGTACTTC.

In its sample, this clonotype was seen many times. The V gene is TRBV7-2, the J gene TRBJ2-2; 9 positions agree with TRBD2. The germline V gene has CDR1 SGHTA and CDR2 FQGNSA. There are 16 residues in the CDR3. After removal of 1 base from V and 4 bases from J, the junction contained 4 bases not matched to a gene. In DNA form, the CDR3 reads TGTGCCAGCAGCTTAGATAGCGGGAGTGGCACCGGGGAGCTGTTTTTT. Translation gives CASSLDSGSGTGELFF.

The sample holds one count of this clonotype. The V gene is TRBV20-1, the J gene TRBJ1-1; D remains unclear. The CDR3 length is 12 residues. CDR1 and CDR2 (germline): DFQATT, SNEGSKA (reference sequence). The V end lost 3 bases, the J end lost 2 bases, and 7 bases lay between the germline ends. The DNA for the CDR3 is TGCAGTGCTAGTTCCGGAAACACTGAAGCTTTCTTT. This encodes CSASSGNTEAFF.

The DNA of the CDR3 is TGTGCCAGCAGCTTTGGACAGGGGATGGAGACCCAGTACTTC. It encodes CASSFGQGMETQYF. The chain couples TRBV12-3 or TRBV12-4 to TRBJ2-5, with TRBD1 matching 9 bases. This CDR3 contains 14 residues. The ends lost 6 bases at V and 5 bases at J; junction bases unmatched: 7.

This clonotype was recorded at least ten times. J is TRBJ2-1 and V is TRBV28; no clear D gene. CDR1 is MDHEN and CDR2 is SYDVKM in the germline V gene. This CDR3 contains 15 residues. Trimming took 6 bases from V and 2 from J, leaving 14 bases between them. CDR3 region: CASRSPTGTYNEQFF. CDR3 DNA: TGTGCCAGCAGGTCCCCGACGGGTACCTACAATGAGCAGTTCTTC.

The sample holds a few counts of this clonotype. The chain couples TRBV3-1 to TRBJ2-7; D unresolved. The CDR3 contains 12 residues. V dropped 2 bases and J dropped 11 bases, with 13 bases sitting between them. Germline CDR1 reads LGHDT; CDR2 reads YNNKEL (reference sequence). CDR3 loop: CASSQITGVKYF. The CDR3 bases are TGTGCCAGCAGCCAAATAACGGGTGTAAAGTACTTC.

This clonotype was counted many times. The chain employs TRBV6-1 and TRBJ1-2, with 9 positions matching TRBD1. The CDR3 totals 13 residues. Germline values: CDR1 MNHNS, CDR2 SASEGT. The V and J ends lost 5 bases and 10 bases, in that order; junction bases with no gene match: 8. The CDR3 here is CASSNGQGFAYTF. DNA of the CDR3: TGTGCCAGCAGTAACGGACAGGGGTTTGCCTACACCTTC.

This clonotype has only a few counts. The V call is TRBV7-9, the J call TRBJ1-2, with no clear D. In germline, CDR1 is SEHNR, CDR2 FQNEAQ (reference sequence). The V end lost 5 bases, the J end lost 4 bases, and 11 bases lay between the germline ends. The CDR3 extends over 13 amino acids. The CDR3 spells CASSPQPAYGYTF. The CDR3, as DNA: TGTGCCAGCAGCCCACAGCCCGCCTATGGCTACACCTTC.

The rearrangement links TRBV7-9 to TRBJ1-1; no definite D call. Per germline, CDR1 SEHNR and CDR2 FQNEAQ (reference sequence). The CDR3 is made up of 12 amino acids. V lost 8 bases and J 0 bases, leaving 7 bases between the germline ends. The CDR3 protein is CASCILNTEAFF. The CDR3 nucleotides read TGTGCCAGCTGTATTTTGAACACTGAAGCTTTCTTT.

This clonotype was seen a handful of times. J is TRBJ1-2 and V is TRBV20-1, with 8 bases matching TRBD1. CDR1 and CDR2 from the germline V gene are DFQATT and SNEGSKA (reference sequence). V trimming: 0 bases; J trimming: 5 bases; junction bases outside the gene matches: 8. The CDR3 loop spans 15 amino acids. The CDR3: CSARDQDRAKYGYTF. The DNA for the CDR3 is TGCAGTGCTAGAGACCAGGACAGGGCGAAATATGGCTACACCTTC.

This clonotype has only a few counts. The chain combines TRBV6-2 or TRBV6-3 with TRBJ1-2; a weak D match, TRBD1 (6 bases). Trimming pared 11 bases from V and 2 bases from J, leaving 15 bases between. The germline V gene has CDR1 MNHEY and CDR2 SVGEGT. The CDR3 runs 13 residues. CDR3 in amino acids: CAGNYRENYGYTF. DNA of the CDR3: TGTGCCGGGAACTACAGGGAGAACTATGGCTACACCTTC.

Ten or more counts support this clonotype. The chain is built from TRBV28 and TRBJ1-6, with D hard to call. Between the trimmed V and J ends, which lost 6 bases and 7 bases, there was a span of 13 bases. CDR1 is MDHEN, CDR2 SYDVKM, per germline. The CDR3 is 14 amino acids. CDR3 DNA sequence: TGTGCCAGCAGAAAAGAGCAGAGGAATTCACCCCTCCACTTT. This sequence encodes CASRKEQRNSPLHF.

The chain is built from TRBV24-1 and TRBJ2-1, with D possibly being TRBD2 (6 bases). The V end lost 3 bases, the J end lost 5 bases, and 10 bases lay between the germline ends. The CDR3 has 14 residues. Germline CDR1 KGHDR, CDR2 SFDVKD. As DNA, the CDR3 is TGTGCCACCAGTGATGAGGGACTTCACAATGAGCAGTTCTTC. Its protein product is CATSDEGLHNEQFF.

This clonotype was picked up one time. The CDR3: CASSLLTTYNEQFF. CDR3 DNA sequence: TGTGCCAGCAGCTTGCTAACTACCTACAATGAGCAGTTCTTC. The chain recombines TRBV7-6 with TRBJ2-1, with D hard to call. The V gene lost 3 bases and the J gene lost 2 bases, with 8 bases spanning the gap. CDR1 is SGHVS, CDR2 FNYEAQ, per germline. The CDR3 length is 14 residues.

This clonotype was counted ten times or more. The chain links TRBV20-1 to TRBJ2-3; TRBD1 agrees at 7 bases. V gave up 1 base and J gave up 4 bases; unmatched junction bases: 5. The CDR3 sequence is 14 residues long. CDR1 is DFQATT, CDR2 SNEGSKA, per germline (reference sequence). This CDR3 is CSARGTGGPDTQYF. As DNA, the CDR3 is TGCAGTGCTAGAGGGACAGGCGGGCCAGATACGCAGTATTTT.

This clonotype was recorded many times. The V and J genes are TRBV6-6 and TRBJ1-5, with 9 bases aligning to TRBD1. Germline CDR1 reads MNHNY; CDR2 reads SVGAGI (reference sequence). The junction had 7 bases not matched to a gene; V was cut back by 2 bases and J by 5 bases. The CDR3 consists of 16 residues. The CDR3 sequence is CASSYPPGQGHQPQHF. In DNA, the CDR3 is TGTGCCAGCAGTTACCCGCCGGGACAGGGTCATCAGCCCCAGCATTTT.

This clonotype was found a few times. The chain uses TRBV27 and TRBJ1-1; D is uncertain. Germline assignment: CDR1 MNHEY and CDR2 SMNVEV (reference sequence). Trimming removed 3 bases at V and 2 bases at J, with 7 bases between. The CDR3 totals 13 residues. The CDR3 coding sequence is TGTGCCAGCAGTTTCGTCTTAAACACTGAAGCTTTCTTT. It codes for CASSFVLNTEAFF.

This clonotype was picked up a small number of times. V usage is TRBV28 and J usage is TRBJ2-7, with D perhaps matching TRBD1 (6 bases). Trimming removed 6 bases from V and 5 bases from J, with 14 bases in between. Per germline, CDR1 MDHEN and CDR2 SYDVKM. The CDR3 runs 13 residues. CDR3 in amino acids: CASSFTGIHEQYF. CDR3 nucleotide sequence: TGTGCCAGCAGCTTTACAGGGATCCACGAGCAGTACTTC.

This clonotype has more than one count but fewer than ten. V and J are TRBV5-4 and TRBJ2-1, with D perhaps matching TRBD2 (5 bases). V was trimmed by 4 bases and J by 0 bases, leaving 11 bases between them. CDR1 is SGHNT and CDR2 is YYREEE in the germline V gene (reference sequence). This CDR3 is built from 15 residues. The CDR3 DNA sequence: TGTGCCAGCAGCGCGACGGAGGCCTCCTACAATGAGCAGTTCTTC. This translates into CASSATEASYNEQFF.

This clonotype was counted at least ten times. This chain joins TRBV10-3 and TRBJ2-7; D possibly matches TRBD1 or TRBD2 (5 bases each). Between the trimmed V and J ends, which lost 2 bases and 3 bases, there was a span of 14 bases. Germline V gene sequence: CDR1 ENHRY, CDR2 SYGVKD. CDR3 length: 15 residues. CDR3: CAISEGGGHLYEQYF. For the CDR3, the DNA is TGTGCCATCAGTGAGGGAGGCGGACATCTCTACGAGCAGTACTTC.

This chain connects TRBV15 to TRBJ2-2, with a tentative D call TRBD2 (5 bases). The CDR3 runs to 17 residues. Germline CDR1 LNHNV, CDR2 YYDKDF (reference sequence). V lost 1 base to trimming and J lost 5 bases, with 17 bases between them. Written as DNA, the CDR3 is TGTGCCACCAGCAGAGTCCCCGAGGGAGACACTACCGGGGAGCTGTTTTTT. This translates into CATSRVPEGDTTGELFF.

This clonotype occurred many times. The V gene is TRBV4-1, the J gene TRBJ1-2; D unresolved. Germline CDR1 MGHRA, CDR2 YSYEKL. This CDR3 is built from 16 residues. Deletions cut 0 bases from V and 0 bases from J, with 11 bases between. CDR3 in amino acids: CASSQDGSGANYGYTF. The CDR3 DNA follows: TGCGCCAGCAGCCAAGATGGGAGTGGAGCTAACTATGGCTACACCTTC.

Only a few counts were recorded for this clonotype. The chain carries TRBV2 and TRBJ2-7; TRBD1 is a possible D gene (6 bases). There are 13 residues in the CDR3. The germline CDR1 and CDR2 sequences are SNHLY and FYNNEI. The V end lost 3 bases, the J end lost 3 bases, and 9 bases lay between the germline ends. The DNA for the CDR3 is TGTGCCAGCAGTGAGGACAGCTTCTACGAGCAGTACTTC. Translating it yields CASSEDSFYEQYF. Full variable domain (remainder filled in from reference TRBV2 and TRBJ2-7): EPEVTQTPSHQVTQMGQEVILRCVPISNHLYFYWYRQILGQKVEFLVSFYNNEISEKSEIFDDQFSVERPDGSNFTLKIRSTKLEDSAMYFCASSEDSFYEQYFGPGTRLTVT.

CDR3 sequence (DNA): TGTGCCATCAGATCAGACAGGGCTGGAAACACCATATATTTT. Translated: CAIRSDRAGNTIYF. The chain employs TRBV10-3 and TRBJ1-3; 7 bases are shared with TRBD1. The V and J ends lost 6 bases and 2 bases, in that order; junction bases with no gene match: 4. CDR1 and CDR2 (germline): ENHRY, SYGVKD. This CDR3 is built from 14 residues.

This clonotype was picked up a small number of times. This rearrangement joins TRBV7-9 to TRBJ2-5; perhaps TRBD2 as D (6 bases). This CDR3 is built from 13 residues. Per germline, CDR1 SEHNR and CDR2 FQNEAQ (reference sequence). V was clipped by 6 bases and J by 4 bases, with 12 bases between them. The CDR3 loop is CASSFGGRETQYF. The CDR3 nucleotides are TGTGCCAGCAGTTTTGGAGGGCGAGAGACCCAGTACTTC.

The rearrangement links TRBV14 to TRBJ2-7, with D perhaps matching TRBD1 (6 bases). Germline V lookup: CDR1 SGHDN, CDR2 FVKESK. CDR3 length: 14 residues. V was pared by 3 bases and J by 2 bases, with 11 bases between. This chain's CDR3 is CASSHAPGAYEQYF. DNA of the CDR3: TGTGCCAGCAGCCATGCCCCAGGGGCCTACGAGCAGTACTTC.

The chain combines TRBV14 with TRBJ1-1; D is unclear. V dropped 4 bases and J dropped 5 bases, with 14 bases sitting between them. Per germline, CDR1 SGHDN and CDR2 FVKESK. The CDR3 has 14 residues. DNA for the CDR3: TGTGCCAGCAGCCCCCTAGGGCGACCTACTGAAGCTTTCTTT. Translating gives CASSPLGRPTEAFF.

This clonotype was seen a few times. This CDR3 is CATRLGQGKTQYF. As DNA, the CDR3 is TGTGCCACCAGGTTGGGACAGGGAAAGACCCAGTACTTC. The genes are TRBV24-1 and TRBJ2-5; 9 bases are shared with TRBD1. V shed 7 bases and J 6 bases; nucleotides not matched to a gene: 5. This CDR3 is 13 amino acids long. Germline loops: CDR1 KGHDR, CDR2 SFDVKD.

The chain is built from TRBV29-1 and TRBJ1-2, with D unclear. Trimming took off 4 bases at V and 4 bases at J, with 10 bases between the two ends. This CDR3 is built from 12 residues. Germline values: CDR1 SQVTM, CDR2 ANQGSEA. The CDR3 nucleotides are TGCAGCGTTGGTGGGGAGCTCTATGGCTACACCTTC. This translates into CSVGGELYGYTF.